The 30 T cell receptor beta chains given below trace back to one sample, sequenced in a study of control samples from healthy donors and cancer patients. Here immunoSEQ multiplex PCR was the method, and the copy in TCRdb shows in-frame clones only, minus some. The table shows over 100,000 clones, with 75% to 95% occurring only once. Sequenced input: blood. Receptor source: a middle-aged man in good health.

The chain carries TRBV19 and TRBJ2-2, with TRBD2 matching 7 bases. CDR3 size: 15 residues. The J segment lost 2 bases and the V segment lost 7 bases, leaving 7 bases of the junction unmatched. Germline lookup yields CDR1 LNHDA and CDR2 SQIVND (reference sequence). CDR3 nucleotides: TGTGCCAGTAATCGAGCGGGGATCAACACCGGGGAGCTGTTTTTT. Encoded protein: CASNRAGINTGELFF. Complete variable domain (other parts from reference TRBV19 and TRBJ2-2): DGGITQSPKYLFRKEGQNVTLSCEQNLNHDAMYWYRQDPGQGLRLIYYSQIVNDFQKGDIAEGYSVSREKKESFPLTVTSAQKNPTAFYLCASNRAGINTGELFFGEGSRLTVL.

The V and J genes are TRBV7-8 and TRBJ1-2; possibly TRBD1 for D (5 bases). The CDR3 is 14 residues long. The germline V gene has CDR1 SGHVS and CDR2 FQNEAQ. V was cut by 1 base and J by 1 base, with 7 bases left in between. The CDR3 region is CASSLEGRNYGYTF. The CDR3 nucleotides are TGTGCCAGCAGCTTAGAGGGGCGTAACTATGGCTACACCTTC.

V is TRBV9 and J is TRBJ2-7; TRBD1 matches at 8 bases. Germline lookup yields CDR1 SGDLS and CDR2 YYNGEE. Trimming cost V 0 bases and J 2 bases; bases outside gene matches: 4. The CDR3 sequence is 15 residues long. CDR3 amino acids: CASSVGLGQAYEQYF. DNA of the CDR3: TGTGCCAGCAGCGTAGGATTGGGACAGGCCTACGAGCAGTACTTC.

This clone was recorded once. The chain uses TRBV5-1 and TRBJ2-1; D might be TRBD2 (6 bases). The germline V gene encodes CDR1 SGHRS and CDR2 YFSETQ. The length of the CDR3 is 15 residues. The V end was cut by 0 bases, the J end by 4 bases, with 11 bases between. The CDR3 DNA sequence: TGCGCCAGCAGCTTGGATCCAGGAGGGTACAATGAGCAGTTCTTC. Its protein product is CASSLDPGGYNEQFF.

About this clone: Sequence at one end of the junction differs from germline and may be a read error. The J gene is TRBJ1-2, the V gene TRBV7-8; the D gene is possibly TRBD1 (6 bases). This CDR3 region has 14 residues. CDR1 SGHVS and CDR2 FQNEAQ come from the germline V gene. This CDR3 reads CASSLGGANYGYTF. CDR3 DNA: TGTGCCAGCAGTTTAGGGGGAGCAAACTATGGCTACACCTTC.

The gene calls are TRBV19 and TRBJ1-5; D not resolved. Germline values: CDR1 LNHDA, CDR2 SQIVND (reference sequence). The V end was cut by 5 bases, the J end by 2 bases, with 7 bases between. The length of the CDR3 is 13 residues. The CDR3 region has the DNA TGTGCCAGTAGTGACGCGGGCAATCAGCCCCAGCATTTT. This sequence encodes CASSDAGNQPQHF.

To note about this clone: The junction shows a germline mismatch at one end, possibly a read error. This chain uses TRBV5-1 with TRBJ1-1; a weak D match, TRBD1 (5 bases). Germline CDR1 is SGHRS and CDR2 is YFSETQ. The CDR3 loop spans 13 amino acids. In DNA, the CDR3 is TGCGCCAGCAGCTTGGGACCGGGGGAGAGGCCACACTTT. Residues: CASSLGPGERPHF.

The J gene is TRBJ2-2, the V gene TRBV5-1; no firm D call. This CDR3 is 15 amino acids long. V lost 4 bases, J lost 3 bases, and 13 bases lay in between. Germline CDR1 and CDR2: SGHRS and YFSETQ. CDR3 in amino acids: CASSPGGLHTGELFF. The CDR3 DNA reads as TGCGCCAGCAGCCCCGGTGGGCTCCACACCGGGGAGCTGTTTTTT.

The chain uses TRBV5-1 and TRBJ1-2; D not certain. The CDR3 covers 14 residues. CDR1 and CDR2 from the germline V gene are SGHRS and YFSETQ. Trimming took 1 base from V and 2 from J, leaving 9 bases between them. This chain's CDR3 is CASSLSSQNYGYTF. The CDR3 DNA follows: TGCGCCAGCAGCTTGTCTTCACAAAACTATGGCTACACCTTC.

The rearrangement links TRBV5-6 to TRBJ2-5; D not resolved. In germline, CDR1 is SGHDT, CDR2 YYEEEE. V dropped 2 bases and J dropped 5 bases, with 7 bases sitting between them. The length of the CDR3 is 12 residues. CDR3 nucleotides: TGTGCCAGCAGCTTTCCTCGGGAGACCCAGTACTTC. Translating it yields CASSFPRETQYF.

The rearrangement joins TRBV6-5 to TRBJ2-1, with 10 bases matching TRBD1. The V gene's germline CDR1 is MNHEY and CDR2 SVGAGI. This CDR3 contains 13 residues. The trim removed 5 bases at V and 12 bases at J, leaving 7 bases unmatched. The CDR3 DNA reads as TGTGCCAGCAGTCCTGACAGGGGGCAAACGCAGTTCTTC. Amino acids: CASSPDRGQTQFF.

This clone was detected only once. V usage is TRBV6-5 and J usage is TRBJ2-7; possibly TRBD2 for D (6 bases). Deletions cut 0 bases from V and 4 bases from J, with 16 bases between. Germline CDR1 reads MNHEY; CDR2 reads SVGAGI. The CDR3 is 16 residues long. The CDR3 loop is CASSYSMAGRGYEQYF. In DNA, the CDR3 is TGTGCCAGCAGTTACTCGATGGCGGGACGGGGGTACGAGCAGTACTTC.

The V gene is TRBV11-1, the J gene TRBJ2-7, with D possibly TRBD2 on 5 matching bases. This CDR3 is 15 amino acids long. V was pared by 3 bases and J by 2 bases, with 14 bases between. Germline CDR1 is SGHAT and CDR2 is FQDESV (reference sequence). CDR3 amino acids: CASSFEGNRAYEQYF. As DNA, the CDR3 is TGTGCCAGCAGCTTCGAGGGCAATAGGGCCTACGAGCAGTACTTC.

The genes are TRBV5-1 and TRBJ2-1; tentative D call: TRBD2 (5 bases). This CDR3 is built from 16 residues. CDR1 is SGHRS, CDR2 YFSETQ, per germline. V was clipped by 4 bases and J by 1 base, with 15 bases between them. The CDR3 DNA reads TGCGCCAGCAGCATCCAAGGGAGTGGTTCCTACAATGAGCAGTTCTTC. This encodes CASSIQGSGSYNEQFF.

The chain is built from TRBV6-6 and TRBJ1-1; TRBD1 might be the D (6 bases). The CDR3 sequence is 14 residues long. Germline CDR1 is MNHNY and CDR2 is SVGAGI (reference sequence). With 6 bases removed from V and 1 base from J, the gap between germline ends came to 12 bases. In nucleotides, the CDR3 is TGTGCCAGCAGGGGGGGCAGGGGGAACACTGAAGCTTTCTTT. Protein: CASRGGRGNTEAFF.

This clone turned up a few times. The chain joins TRBV18 to TRBJ1-5, with no clear D. Trimming pared 2 bases from V and 5 bases from J, leaving 13 bases between. Looked up from germline, CDR1 is KGHSH and CDR2 is LQKENI. The CDR3 loop spans 15 amino acids. In DNA form, the CDR3 reads TGTGCCAGCTCACCATCCGAGGCCCTGGATCAGCCCCAGCATTTT. Translation: CASSPSEALDQPQHF.

The chain has TRBV9 and TRBJ1-2; 8 bases align to TRBD1. This CDR3 is built from 14 residues. CDR1 is SGDLS, CDR2 YYNGEE, per germline. Unmatched junction bases numbered 9, after V lost 3 bases and J lost 8 bases. CDR3 sequence reads: CASSASRTGQGYTF. Written as DNA, the CDR3 is TGTGCCAGCAGCGCCTCGCGGACAGGGCAAGGCTACACCTTC.

This chain joins TRBV19 and TRBJ2-1; D ambiguous. Germline V gene sequence: CDR1 LNHDA, CDR2 SQIVND (reference sequence). The length of the CDR3 is 16 residues. V was pared by 6 bases and J by 6 bases, with 21 bases between. The CDR3 nucleotides are TGTGCCAGTAGGAAGGGATCGTCTGGTGCGGCCAATGAGCAGTTCTTC. Its translation: CASRKGSSGAANEQFF.

V is TRBV3-1 (or the pseudogene TRBV3-2) and J is TRBJ2-1; the match to TRBD2 covers 15 bases. The CDR3 runs to 17 residues. V lost 4 bases to trimming and J lost 6 bases; unmatched junction nucleotides: 7. Germline CDR1 LGHDT, CDR2 YNNKEL (reference sequence). CDR3 sequence reads: CASSLRTSGGATNEQFF. CDR3 in DNA: TGTGCCAGCAGCCTAAGGACTAGCGGGGGGGCCACCAATGAGCAGTTCTTC.

V gene TRBV12-3 or TRBV12-4 combines with J gene TRBJ2-7; D gene uncertain. This CDR3 is built from 13 residues. V was trimmed by 8 bases and J by 5 bases, leaving 16 bases between them. The CDR3 here is CASGRGEGNEQYF. The CDR3 DNA reads TGTGCCAGCGGGCGTGGGGAAGGTAACGAGCAGTACTTC.

The V and J genes are TRBV5-1 and TRBJ1-1; 8 bases agree with TRBD1. CDR1 and CDR2 (germline): SGHRS, YFSETQ. The CDR3 has 14 amino acids. The ends lost 0 bases at V and 7 bases at J; junction bases unmatched: 5. DNA for the CDR3: TGCGCCAGCAGCTTGGCAGGGGGCTCCAGTGAAGCTTTCTTT. Translating gives CASSLAGGSSEAFF.

The genes are TRBV5-8 and TRBJ1-5; D is perhaps TRBD1 (5 bases). The CDR3 has 16 amino acids. V lost 0 bases, J lost 8 bases, and 18 bases lay in between. Germline V gives CDR1 SGHTS, CDR2 YDEGEE. Here the CDR3 reads CASSLVSWGQHEPQHF. CDR3 DNA sequence: TGTGCCAGCAGCTTGGTGAGTTGGGGCCAGCACGAGCCCCAGCATTTT.

This chain uses TRBV9 with TRBJ1-3; D ambiguous. This CDR3 region has 15 residues. Trimming took 4 bases from V and 1 from J, leaving 12 bases between them. From germline, CDR1 is SGDLS and CDR2 YYNGEE. CDR3 nucleotides: TGTGCCAGCAGCCCTCCTTCGGGGTCTGGAAACACCATATATTTT. Protein product: CASSPPSGSGNTIYF.

This chain uses TRBV7-3 with TRBJ2-1; D is unclear. Germline lookup yields CDR1 SGHTA and CDR2 FQGTGA. The CDR3 sequence is 14 residues long. With 3 bases removed from V and 5 bases from J, the gap between germline ends came to 11 bases. CDR3 loop: CASSFLDGHNEQFF. The CDR3, as DNA: TGTGCCAGCAGCTTTCTTGACGGTCACAATGAGCAGTTCTTC.

The chain combines TRBV18 with TRBJ1-3; 7 nucleotides match TRBD1. Trimming took 3 bases from V and 4 from J; bases not matched to a gene: 9. CDR1 is KGHSH, CDR2 LQKENI, per germline. This CDR3 has 16 amino acids. The CDR3: CASSPNRQGSGNTIYF. The CDR3 nucleotides read TGTGCCAGCTCACCCAACAGACAGGGCTCGGGAAACACCATATATTTT.

This clone occurred a few times. The V and J genes are TRBV3-1 (or the pseudogene TRBV3-2) and TRBJ2-5; TRBD1 matches 8 bases. This CDR3 comprises 18 residues. The J segment lost 2 bases and the V segment lost 1 base, leaving 12 bases of the junction unmatched. Germline loops: CDR1 LGHDT, CDR2 YNNKEL (reference sequence). CDR3 in DNA: TGTGCCAGCAGCCAAGCCGCATTCCCGGGACAGGTACAAGAGACCCAGTACTTC. Protein: CASSQAAFPGQVQETQYF.

The genes are TRBV7-9 and TRBJ1-1; tentatively, D is TRBD1 (5 bases). Germline CDR1 reads SEHNR; CDR2 reads FQNEAQ (reference sequence). The CDR3 loop spans 13 amino acids. Trimming left V 1 base short and J 3 bases short, with 6 bases between. The chain's CDR3 is CASSLGGDTEAFF. The CDR3 coding sequence is TGTGCCAGCAGCTTAGGAGGGGACACTGAAGCTTTCTTT.

The rearrangement links TRBV14 to TRBJ2-2, with TRBD1 identical over 7 bases. Looked up from germline, CDR1 is SGHDN and CDR2 is FVKESK. The CDR3 loop spans 15 amino acids. The J segment lost 1 base and the V segment lost 4 bases, leaving 3 bases of the junction unmatched. CDR3 coding DNA: TGTGCCAGCAGCCCGGACAGGCTGAACACCGGGGAGCTGTTTTTT. Protein sequence: CASSPDRLNTGELFF.

The chain carries TRBV14 and TRBJ1-3; no clear D. The CDR3 totals 14 residues. Per germline, CDR1 SGHDN and CDR2 FVKESK. Deletions cut 3 bases from V and 0 bases from J, with 6 bases between. CDR3 sequence: CASSQGSSGNTIYF. CDR3 nucleotide sequence: TGTGCCAGCAGCCAGGGCAGCTCTGGAAACACCATATATTTT.

V gene TRBV9 combines with J gene TRBJ2-7, with D perhaps TRBD1 or TRBD2 (5 bases each). This CDR3 has 14 residues. In germline, CDR1 is SGDLS, CDR2 YYNGEE. Trimming left V 4 bases short and J 7 bases short, with 18 bases between. CDR3 bases: TGTGCCAGCAGCACCGGGCCCGGCTGGGGGGAGCAGTACTTC. It specifies CASSTGPGWGEQYF.